The following is a T cell receptor beta chain sequence with its context. This sample stems from a study of blood T cell repertoires in COVID-19. Study overall: The study drew acute and convalescent COVID-19 samples from the United States, Italy and Spain. From T cells, B-cell-depleted T cells, or PBMCs came the material, which was cDNA or gDNA.

The CDR3 is 15 amino acids. Germline CDR1 reads LGHNA; CDR2 reads YSLEER. Trimming left V 2 bases short and J 2 bases short, with 13 bases between. Per the original data handling: Using reference gene primer amplification, nucleated cell counts were estimated. TCRdb's copy holds only in-frame clones and misses some; the assay was immunoSEQ multiplex PCR. The D gene and trimming were derived from the DNA, and the V and J assignments and clone size from that table. The repertoire holds 160,000 or so clones, with approximately 87% as singletons. Sequenced sample: peripheral blood. The chain recombines TRBV4-3 with TRBJ2-7, with a weak D call TRBD1 (6 bases). The TCR was taken from a woman in her seventies with acute or convalescent COVID-19. Here the CDR3 DNA reads TGCGCCAGCAGCCAATGGACAGCCACCACCTACGAGCAGTACTTC. Encoded protein: CASSQWTATTYEQYF.